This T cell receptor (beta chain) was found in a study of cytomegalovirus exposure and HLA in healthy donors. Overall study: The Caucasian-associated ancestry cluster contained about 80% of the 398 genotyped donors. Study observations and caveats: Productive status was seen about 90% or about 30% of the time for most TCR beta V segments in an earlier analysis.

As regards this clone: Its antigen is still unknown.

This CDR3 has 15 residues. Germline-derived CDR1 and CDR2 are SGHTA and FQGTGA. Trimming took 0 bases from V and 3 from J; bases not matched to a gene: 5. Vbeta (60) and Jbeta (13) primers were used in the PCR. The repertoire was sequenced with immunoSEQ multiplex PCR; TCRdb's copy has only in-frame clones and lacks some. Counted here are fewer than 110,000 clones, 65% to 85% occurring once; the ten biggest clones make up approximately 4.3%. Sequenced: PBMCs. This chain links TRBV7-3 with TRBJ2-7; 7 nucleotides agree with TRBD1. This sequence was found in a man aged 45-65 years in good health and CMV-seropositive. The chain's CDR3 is CASSLTTQGFYEQYF. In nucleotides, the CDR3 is TGTGCCAGCAGCTTAACTACACAGGGGTTCTACGAGCAGTACTTC.